This TCR beta chain comes out of a study of shared clonotypes between healthy human individuals. Naivety among CD8 cells was defined by CD45RO negativity and positive CCR7 selection, thereby excluding terminally differentiated effector memory CD45RA+ cells. Donors had no recently reported acute infections or vaccinations and were HIV-negative. Study-wide points: For sorted subsets, rarefaction showed incomplete sequencing despite large depth. Researchers found naive subsets generally carried larger estimated richness than memory subsets. Limitation of the genetic and exposure-history diversity represented came from the few donors.

Germline V gene sequence: CDR1 MNHEY, CDR2 SMNVEV (reference sequence). Trimming stripped 5 bases from V and 1 base from J, with 8 bases between. CDR3 length: 13 amino acids. Sequencing was performed with immunoSEQ multiplex PCR; in TCRdb, only in-frame clones are kept and a portion is missing. In the table there are around 2.1 million clones, about 92% of which are singletons. With respect to this clone: No antigen is known for it.

This rearrangement joins TRBV27 to TRBJ1-2; D call uncertain. This clonotype originated in a man between 18 and 29 years old in good health. Some clones in this sample may be carry-over from other donors' samples. Sequences were obtained from naive CD8+ T cells from PBMCs. The CDR3 nucleotides read TGTGCCAGCAGTCGAGGGTTTAACTATGGCTACACCTTC. Translated, it gives CASSRGFNYGYTF.